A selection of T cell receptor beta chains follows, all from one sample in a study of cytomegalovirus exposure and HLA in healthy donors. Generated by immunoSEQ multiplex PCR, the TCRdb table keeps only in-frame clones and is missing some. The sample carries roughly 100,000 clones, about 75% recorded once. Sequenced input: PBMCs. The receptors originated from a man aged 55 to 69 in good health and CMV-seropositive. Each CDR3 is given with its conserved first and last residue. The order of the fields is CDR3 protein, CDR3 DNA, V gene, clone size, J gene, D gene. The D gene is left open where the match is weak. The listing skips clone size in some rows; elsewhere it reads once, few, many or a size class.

CDR3: CSSSSTGGSGTDTQYF
DNA: TGTTCCAGCAGCTCCACAGGGGGATCTGGCACAGATACGCAGTATTTT
V: TRBV7-9
size: NA
J: TRBJ2-3
D: TRBD1

CDR3: CASTPGQNTEAFF
DNA: TGTGCCAGCACCCCGGGACAAAACACTGAAGCTTTCTTT
V: TRBV9
size: NA
J: TRBJ1-1
D: NA

CDR3: CASSFTSGPSEQYF
DNA: TGTGCCAGCAGCTTTACTAGCGGTCCCTCCGAGCAGTACTTC
V: TRBV11-2
size: NA
J: TRBJ2-7
D: TRBD2

CDR3: CASSLRGTPQETQYF
DNA: TGTGCCAGCAGCTTAAGAGGCACCCCCCAAGAGACCCAGTACTTC
V: TRBV7-9
size: NA
J: TRBJ2-5
D: NA

CDR3: CASSLDGLAGAMEQFF
DNA: TGTGCCAGCAGCTTGGACGGACTAGCGGGGGCCATGGAGCAGTTCTTC
V: TRBV5-4
size: few
J: TRBJ2-1
D: TRBD2

CDR3: CASSLGHDTEAFF
DNA: TGTGCCAGCAGTTTAGGGCATGACACTGAAGCTTTCTTT
V: TRBV27
size: NA
J: TRBJ1-1
D: NA

CDR3: CASSPTGTDSPLHF
DNA: TGCGCCAGCAGCCCCACCGGGACAGATTCACCCCTCCACTTT
V: TRBV10-2
size: NA
J: TRBJ1-6
D: TRBD1

CDR3: CASSPRTGNNSPLHF
DNA: TGTGCCAGCAGCCCCCGGACAGGGAATAATTCACCCCTCCACTTT
V: TRBV5-4
size: NA
J: TRBJ1-6
D: TRBD1

CDR3: CATSRDYSGGAYEQYF
DNA: TGTGCCACCAGCAGGGACTATAGCGGGGGGGCGTACGAGCAGTACTTC
V: TRBV15
size: NA
J: TRBJ2-7
D: TRBD2

CDR3: CASSLTKGAQGSYEQYF
DNA: TGTGCCAGCAGCCTTACGAAGGGGGCCCAGGGCTCCTACGAGCAGTACTTC
V: TRBV4-2
size: NA
J: TRBJ2-7
D: TRBD1

CDR3: CASSKTGGQYNEQFF
DNA: TGTGCCAGCAGTAAGACAGGGGGACAATACAATGAGCAGTTCTTC
V: TRBV6-5
size: NA
J: TRBJ2-1
D: TRBD1

CDR3: CASSGGSEETQYF
DNA: TGTGCCAGCAGTGGGGGGTCGGAAGAGACCCAGTACTTC
V: TRBV6-6
size: NA
J: TRBJ2-5
D: NA

CDR3: CSVYEGGNQPQHF
DNA: TGCAGCGTTTATGAGGGAGGCAATCAGCCCCAGCATTTT
V: TRBV29-1
size: NA
J: TRBJ1-5
D: NA

CDR3: CAGSGGPFMNTEAFF
DNA: TGTGCCGGTTCCGGGGGGCCCTTCATGAACACTGAAGCTTTCTTT
V: TRBV7-8
size: NA
J: TRBJ1-1
D: NA

CDR3: CASSPVAGTGSYGYTF
DNA: TGTGCCAGCAGCCCAGTAGCCGGGACAGGGAGTTATGGCTACACCTTC
V: TRBV10-3
size: NA
J: TRBJ1-2
D: TRBD1

CDR3: CASSQTFEQYF
DNA: TGCGCCAGCAGTCAGACTTTCGAGCAGTACTTC
V: TRBV10-2
size: NA
J: TRBJ2-7
D: NA

CDR3: CASSSSGFTDTQYF
DNA: TGTGCCAGCAGCTCTTCAGGGTTCACAGATACGCAGTATTTT
V: TRBV5-6
size: few
J: TRBJ2-3
D: NA

CDR3: CAGERQDQETQYF
DNA: TGTGCCGGCGAGAGACAGGACCAAGAGACCCAGTACTTC
V: TRBV2
size: NA
J: TRBJ2-5
D: NA

CDR3: CSAGGGQRTSSYEQYF
DNA: TGTTCCGCTGGAGGGGGCCAAAGAACTAGCTCCTACGAGCAGTACTTC
V: TRBV7-9
size: NA
J: TRBJ2-7
D: NA

CDR3: CASSLYSGPNEKLFF
DNA: TGTGCCAGCAGCTTGTACTCTGGTCCCAATGAAAAACTGTTTTTT
V: TRBV5-5
size: NA
J: TRBJ1-4
D: NA

CDR3: CAWSLQQGRGTEAFF
DNA: TGTGCCTGGAGCCTCCAACAGGGCCGGGGAACTGAAGCTTTCTTT
V: TRBV30
size: NA
J: TRBJ1-1
D: NA

CDR3: CASRLQGYEQYF
DNA: TGTGCCAGCAGGCTGCAGGGCTACGAGCAGTACTTC
V: TRBV28
size: NA
J: TRBJ2-7
D: NA

CDR3: CASSLPPGQGRFDRTQYF
DNA: TGTGCCAGCAGCTTACCCCCCGGACAGGGTCGGTTTGATCGTACGCAGTATTTT
V: TRBV7-9
size: few
J: TRBJ2-3
D: TRBD1

CDR3: CASSAGVTEAFF
DNA: TGTGCCAGTAGTGCGGGAGTCACTGAAGCTTTCTTT
V: TRBV19
size: NA
J: TRBJ1-1
D: NA

CDR3: CASSTDSENIQYF
DNA: TGTGCCAGCAGTACCGATAGTGAAAACATTCAGTACTTC
V: TRBV19
size: few
J: TRBJ2-4
D: NA

CDR3: CSVDGRGETQYF
DNA: TGCAGCGTTGATGGTCGGGGGGAGACCCAGTACTTC
V: TRBV29-1
size: NA
J: TRBJ2-5
D: NA

CDR3: CASSTLDRGYVYGYTF
DNA: TGTGCCAGTAGTACCTTGGACAGGGGGTACGTCTATGGCTACACCTTC
V: TRBV19
size: NA
J: TRBJ1-2
D: TRBD1

CDR3: CASSQETSPTDTQYF
DNA: TGCGCCAGCAGCCAAGAGACTTCCCCCACAGATACGCAGTATTTT
V: TRBV4-3
size: NA
J: TRBJ2-3
D: NA

CDR3: CASSTRLETDTQYF
DNA: TGTGCCAGTAGTACCCGACTAGAGACAGATACGCAGTATTTT
V: TRBV19
size: NA
J: TRBJ2-3
D: NA

CDR3: CASSPGGSPYEQYF
DNA: TGCGCCAGCAGCCCAGGAGGGTCCCCCTACGAGCAGTACTTC
V: TRBV5-1
size: NA
J: TRBJ2-7
D: NA

CDR3: CASSRTSSNQPQHF
DNA: TGTGCCAGCAGCCGGACATCTAGCAATCAGCCCCAGCATTTT
V: TRBV7-2
size: NA
J: TRBJ1-5
D: NA

CDR3: CASSPRDRGLLGSGNTIYF
DNA: TGTGCCAGCAGCCCCCGGGACAGGGGGCTCTTAGGTTCTGGAAACACCATATATTTT
V: TRBV7-2
size: few
J: TRBJ1-3
D: TRBD1

CDR3: CASSPGGGPGYTF
DNA: TGTGCCAGCAGCCCGGGCGGGGGGCCTGGCTACACCTTC
V: TRBV5-4
size: NA
J: TRBJ1-2
D: NA

CDR3: CASSSGQGGYGETQYF
DNA: TGTGCCAGTAGTTCAGGACAGGGTGGATACGGGGAGACCCAGTACTTC
V: TRBV19
size: NA
J: TRBJ2-5
D: TRBD1

CDR3: CASSYLAGGLGEQFF
DNA: TGCGCCAGCAGCTATCTAGCGGGGGGGCTGGGTGAGCAGTTCTTC
V: TRBV5-1
size: NA
J: TRBJ2-1
D: TRBD2

CDR3: CSSSSPLMRGRPLRAFF
DNA: TGTTCCAGCAGCTCCCCCCTAATGAGAGGGAGGCCTCTGAGAGCTTTCTTT
V: TRBV7-9
size: NA
J: TRBJ1-1
D: NA

CDR3: CASSVELGGQGWRVGARSTEAFF
DNA: TGTGCCAGCAGCGTAGAGCTCGGGGGACAGGGGTGGAGGGTAGGGGCTAGATCCACTGAAGCTTTCTTT
V: TRBV9
size: once
J: TRBJ1-1
D: TRBD1

CDR3: CASSFRGRTDTQYF
DNA: TGTGCCAGCAGCTTCAGGGGGCGCACAGATACGCAGTATTTT
V: TRBV11-2
size: NA
J: TRBJ2-3
D: TRBD1

CDR3: CASSQGTSGGTTDTQYF
DNA: TGTGCCAGCAGCCAGGGGACTAGCGGGGGGACCACAGATACGCAGTATTTT
V: TRBV7-6
size: once
J: TRBJ2-3
D: TRBD2

CDR3: CASSIERGPGNQPQHF
DNA: TGTGCCAGTAGTATAGAAAGGGGGCCGGGGAATCAGCCCCAGCATTTT
V: TRBV19
size: once
J: TRBJ1-5
D: TRBD1

CDR3: CAISRQGSMNTEAFF
DNA: TGTGCCATCAGTCGACAGGGCAGCATGAACACTGAAGCTTTCTTT
V: TRBV10-3
size: NA
J: TRBJ1-1
D: TRBD1

CDR3: CARSNGQGGNQPQHF
DNA: TGTGCCAGAAGCAATGGACAGGGAGGGAATCAGCCCCAGCATTTT
V: TRBV5-3
size: few
J: TRBJ1-5
D: TRBD1

CDR3: CASSLSGSPLTQYF
DNA: TGTGCCAGCAGCTTAAGTGGTAGTCCTCTTACGCAGTATTTT
V: TRBV7-3
size: NA
J: TRBJ2-3
D: NA

CDR3: CASSQWDRVNYGYTF
DNA: TGTGCCAGCAGCCAGTGGGACAGGGTCAACTATGGCTACACCTTC
V: TRBV5-6
size: NA
J: TRBJ1-2
D: TRBD1

CDR3: CASSPRYSKETQYF
DNA: TGTGCCAGCTCACCACGATACTCCAAAGAGACCCAGTACTTC
V: TRBV18
size: NA
J: TRBJ2-5
D: NA

CDR3: CASSLDLAGGRQETQYF
DNA: TGTGCCAGCAGCTTAGATCTAGCGGGGGGCCGACAAGAGACCCAGTACTTC
V: TRBV7-2
size: NA
J: TRBJ2-5
D: TRBD2

CDR3: CASSLDASGSNEKLFF
DNA: TGTGCCAGCAGCTTAGATGCCAGCGGATCTAATGAAAAACTGTTTTTT
V: TRBV7-2
size: once
J: TRBJ1-4
D: NA

CDR3: CASSRGESGAAISPQHF
DNA: TGTGCCAGCAGCCGGGGGGAAAGTGGGGCCGCTATCTCGCCCCAGCATTTT
V: TRBV7-2
size: NA
J: TRBJ1-5
D: NA

CDR3: CASSPEGAGRINQPQHF
DNA: TGTGCCAGCAGCCCTGAGGGGGCGGGACGGATCAATCAGCCCCAGCATTTT
V: TRBV28
size: NA
J: TRBJ1-5
D: TRBD1

CDR3: CASSQTLGTGAATNEKLSF
DNA: TGTGCCAGCTCACAGACCCTGGGGACAGGGGCCGCAACTAATGAAAAACTGTCTTTT
V: TRBV18
size: NA
J: TRBJ1-4
D: TRBD1

CDR3: CASISRGEATDTQYF
DNA: TGTGCCAGCATTTCTCGCGGGGAGGCGACAGATACGCAGTATTTT
V: TRBV19
size: NA
J: TRBJ2-3
D: NA

CDR3: CASSLLDFHEQFF
DNA: TGTGCCAGCAGTTTGCTTGACTTCCATGAGCAGTTCTTC
V: TRBV27
size: NA
J: TRBJ2-1
D: NA

CDR3: CASSSLQSSPRGGYTF
DNA: TGTGCCAGCAGCTCCCTACAAAGTAGCCCCCGGGGTGGCTACACCTTC
V: TRBV5-4
size: NA
J: TRBJ1-2
D: NA

CDR3: CASSTRQGEGEQYF
DNA: TGTGCCAGCAGTACTCGACAGGGGGAAGGCGAGCAGTACTTC
V: TRBV6-6
size: NA
J: TRBJ2-7
D: TRBD1

CDR3: CAISEVLGGTEAFF
DNA: TGTGCCATCAGTGAAGTCCTGGGGGGCACTGAAGCTTTCTTT
V: TRBV10-3
size: NA
J: TRBJ1-1
D: NA

CDR3: CASSRTGDRGREEKLFF
DNA: TGTGCCAGCAGTAGAACAGGGGACAGGGGGCGAGAAGAAAAACTGTTTTTT
V: TRBV28
size: NA
J: TRBJ1-4
D: TRBD1

CDR3: CASSQTGDNTGELFF
DNA: TGTGCCAGCAGTCAAACAGGGGATAACACCGGGGAGCTGTTTTTT
V: TRBV4-1
size: few
J: TRBJ2-2
D: TRBD1

CDR3: CASIGIEAFF
DNA: TGTGCCAGCATCGGGATTGAAGCTTTCTTT
V: TRBV28
size: NA
J: TRBJ1-1
D: NA

CDR3: CASSGTPGAEAFF
DNA: TGTGCCAGCAGCGGGACACCCGGCGCTGAAGCTTTCTTT
V: TRBV2
size: NA
J: TRBJ1-1
D: NA

CDR3: CASRSGQGSENIQYF
DNA: TGTGCCAGCAGATCGGGACAGGGAAGCGAAAACATTCAGTACTTC
V: TRBV5-4
size: NA
J: TRBJ2-4
D: TRBD1